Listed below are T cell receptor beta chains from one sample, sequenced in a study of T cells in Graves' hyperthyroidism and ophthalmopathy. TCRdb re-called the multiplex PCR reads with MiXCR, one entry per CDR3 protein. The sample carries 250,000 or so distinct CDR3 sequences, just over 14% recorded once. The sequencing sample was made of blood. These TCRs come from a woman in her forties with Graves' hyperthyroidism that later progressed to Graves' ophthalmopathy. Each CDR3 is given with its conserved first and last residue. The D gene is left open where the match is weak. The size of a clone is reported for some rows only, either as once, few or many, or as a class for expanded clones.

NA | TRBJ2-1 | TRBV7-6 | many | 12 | TGTGCCAGCATCAACTACCTAAATGAGCAGTTCTTC | CASINYLNEQFF
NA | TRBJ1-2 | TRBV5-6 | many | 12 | TGTGCCAGCAGCTTGGGCTCGGATGGCTACACCTTC | CASSLGSDGYTF
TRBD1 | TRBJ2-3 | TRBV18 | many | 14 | TGTGCCAGCTCACCACAGGGGGCAACAGATACGCAGTATTTT | CASSPQGATDTQYF
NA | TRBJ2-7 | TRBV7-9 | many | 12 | TGTGCCAGCAGCCATGATCCCTACGAGCAGTACTTC | CASSHDPYEQYF
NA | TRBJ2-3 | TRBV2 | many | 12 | TGTGCCAGCAGCGAAACAGGGGATACGCAGTATTTT | CASSETGDTQYF
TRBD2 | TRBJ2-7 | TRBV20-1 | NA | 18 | TGCAGTGCTAGAGATGAAGAACTAGCGGGAGGCCCTATGGACGAGCAGTACTTC | CSARDEELAGGPMDEQYF
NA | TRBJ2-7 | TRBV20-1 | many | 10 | TGCAGTGCTAGAGGGGACGAGCAGTACTTC | CSARGDEQYF
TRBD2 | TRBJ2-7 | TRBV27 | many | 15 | TGTGCCAGCAGTTTATCCCCTAGCGGGGTCTACGAGCGGTACTTC | CASSLSPSGVYERYF
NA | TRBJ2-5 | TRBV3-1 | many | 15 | TGTGCCAGCAGCCAAACCAAGACAGTTTTTGAGACCCAGTACTTC | CASSQTKTVFETQYF
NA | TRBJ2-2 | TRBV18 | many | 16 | TGTGCCAGCTCACCCCGAGGTACAGCGAACACCGGGGAGCTGTTTTTT | CASSPRGTANTGELFF
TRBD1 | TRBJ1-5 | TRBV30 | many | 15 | TGTGCCTGGAGTGACCCCACAGGGGCCAATCAGCCCCAGCATTTT | CAWSDPTGANQPQHF
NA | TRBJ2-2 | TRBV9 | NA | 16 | TGTGCCAGCAGCGTAGCCGGGGGGCTACGATACGGGGAGCTGTTTTTT | CASSVAGGLRYGELFF
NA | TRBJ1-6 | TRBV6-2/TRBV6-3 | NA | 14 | TGTGCCAGCACGCAGGACATATTTATTCGGACCCTCCACTTT | CASTQDIFIRTLHF
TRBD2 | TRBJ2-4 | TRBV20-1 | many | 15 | TGCAACCTCTTCGCGGGGGGTAGAGCCAAAAACATTCAGTACTTC | CNLFAGGRAKNIQYF